Below, 24 T cell receptor beta chains from the same sample are listed, as sequenced in a study of post-analysis software for immune sequencing data (dated by TCRdb to between 2014 and 2016). Beyond this particular receptor, the publication reports: Patients showed significantly higher frequencies than controls for five TRBV segments, among them TRBV5-6, TRBV5-1 and TRBV20-1.

The method was PCR. Data came from an Illumina HiSeq 2500. To reduce PCR and sequencing biases, unique molecular identifiers were incorporated into the TCR beta cDNA libraries. TCRdb reworked the public reads: Q25 trimming with fastp, MiXCR clone assembly, productive beta chains retained. CDR3 protein duplicates are merged, each entry listing the most common genes and DNA. For this sample the table gives about 380,000 distinct CDR3 sequences, of which around a third were detected only once. The top ten clonotypes cover 13% of the sample. No antigen has been identified for these receptors. Sample: blood. These receptors were taken from a girl aged 10 to 17 with multiple sclerosis.

The gene calls are TRBV12-3 or TRBV12-4 and TRBJ1-6; no reliable D call. The CDR3 covers 14 residues. V was clipped by 6 bases and J by 10 bases, with 16 bases between them. Here the CDR3 DNA reads TGTGCCAGCAGCCTTGGACGCAGGACGTCACCCCTCCACTTT. This encodes CASSLGRRTSPLHF.

This clonotype occurred a few times. The chain links TRBV10-3 to TRBJ2-7; D unclear. The CDR3 is 13 amino acids. Germline lookup yields CDR1 ENHRY and CDR2 SYGVKD. Trimming pared 5 bases from V and 0 bases from J, leaving 8 bases between. DNA for the CDR3: TGTGCCATCAGTTCCCCCAACTCCTACGAGCAGTACTTC. It yields the protein CAISSPNSYEQYF.

The chain joins TRBV21-1 to TRBJ2-5. TRBV21-1 corresponds to a pseudogene. This CDR3 is 16 amino acids long. The CDR3 protein is CASSNSSNPREETQYF. The CDR3 region has the DNA TGTGCCAGCAGCAATTCGTCGAACCCAAGGGAAGAGACCCAGTACTTC.

This clonotype was seen a few times. This chain links TRBV29-1 with TRBJ1-2, with D perhaps TRBD1 (5 bases). There are 14 residues in the CDR3. V gave up 0 bases and J gave up 5 bases, with 13 bases separating them. The germline V gene has CDR1 SQVTM and CDR2 ANQGSEA. CDR3 amino acids: CSVEDRQGGYGYTF. The CDR3 DNA sequence: TGCAGCGTTGAAGATCGGCAGGGTGGGTATGGCTACACCTTC.

The rearrangement links TRBV27 to TRBJ1-2; the match to TRBD1 covers 9 bases. From germline, CDR1 is MNHEY and CDR2 SMNVEV (reference sequence). The V and J ends lost 0 bases and 4 bases, in that order; junction bases with no gene match: 3. The length of the CDR3 is 15 residues. The CDR3 loop is CASSLSDRGGYGYTF. The CDR3 DNA sequence: TGTGCCAGCAGTTTATCGGACAGGGGAGGCTATGGCTACACCTTC.

The V gene is TRBV25-1, the J gene TRBJ2-1; TRBD2 agrees at 8 bases. V was pared by 2 bases and J by 10 bases, with 10 bases of the junction left unmatched. The CDR3 is made up of 15 amino acids. CDR1 MGHDK and CDR2 SYGVNS come from the germline V gene. The chain's CDR3 is CASSERFGGAKEQFF. The CDR3 DNA sequence: TGTGCCAGCAGTGAACGATTCGGGGGGGCGAAGGAGCAGTTCTTC.

This clonotype has just a few counts. This rearrangement joins TRBV7-9 to TRBJ2-3, with D possibly TRBD2 on 5 matching bases. Per germline, CDR1 SEHNR and CDR2 FQNEAQ (reference sequence). V was shortened by 4 bases and J by 5 bases, with 10 bases between the two germline ends. The CDR3 sequence is 13 residues long. CDR3 protein: CASSYAGGDTQYF. For the CDR3, the DNA is TGTGCCAGCAGCTACGCAGGAGGAGATACGCAGTATTTT.

V and J are TRBV9 and TRBJ2-3; D not resolved. This CDR3 region has 15 residues. V gave up 4 bases and J gave up 2 bases, with 14 bases separating them. The germline CDR1 and CDR2 sequences are SGDLS and YYNGEE. CDR3 DNA sequence: TGTGCCAGCAGCCCCTCAAACAGCCTCACAGATACGCAGTATTTT. As protein: CASSPSNSLTDTQYF.

V is TRBV27 and J is TRBJ2-7, with 8 bases that match TRBD1. The CDR3 extends over 15 amino acids. Germline V gene data show CDR1 as MNHEY and CDR2 as SMNVEV (reference sequence). Trimming at V came to 4 bases and at J to 0 bases, leaving 5 bases not matched to a gene. CDR3 residues: CASSYQGANSYEQYF. Written as DNA, the CDR3 is TGTGCCAGCAGTTACCAGGGGGCAAACTCCTACGAGCAGTACTTC.

This clonotype was counted only a few times. V gene TRBV5-5 combines with J gene TRBJ2-1; the D gene is possibly TRBD2 (6 bases). This CDR3 region has 13 residues. Trimming left V 7 bases short and J 3 bases short, with 11 bases between. Germline V CDR1 and CDR2: SGHKS, YYEKEE (reference sequence). The chain's CDR3 is CASEVGGYNEQFF. CDR3 sequence (DNA): TGTGCCAGCGAAGTGGGGGGCTACAATGAGCAGTTCTTC.

This clonotype was recorded at least ten times. CDR3 sequence reads: CASSVQLVTQETQYF. CDR3 nucleotide sequence: TGTGCCAGCAGCGTCCAACTAGTGACCCAAGAGACCCAGTACTTC. J is TRBJ2-5 and V is TRBV11-2; D is perhaps TRBD2 (5 bases). This CDR3 has 15 amino acids. CDR1 is SGHAT and CDR2 is FQNNGV in the germline V gene. The V gene lost 5 bases and the J gene lost 1 base, with 14 bases spanning the gap.

The rearrangement joins TRBV10-3 to TRBJ2-7; 7 bases map to TRBD2. The J segment lost 8 bases and the V segment lost 3 bases, leaving 13 bases of the junction unmatched. The CDR3 totals 15 residues. Germline V gives CDR1 ENHRY, CDR2 SYGVKD. CDR3 loop: CAISEAGWQGVKQYF. The CDR3 nucleotides are TGTGCCATCAGTGAAGCGGGGTGGCAAGGTGTCAAGCAGTACTTC.

This sequence joins TRBV20-1 and TRBJ1-2; D is undetermined. Germline CDR1 DFQATT, CDR2 SNEGSKA (reference sequence). Trimming removed 5 bases at V and 4 bases at J, with 29 bases between. There are 18 residues in the CDR3. CDR3 sequence reads: CSAPTPVFRPPPFYGYTF. In DNA form, the CDR3 reads TGCAGTGCTCCTACTCCGGTTTTCAGGCCTCCCCCCTTCTATGGCTACACCTTC.

V is TRBV29-1 and J is TRBJ2-5; 10 nucleotides agree with TRBD2. The V and J ends lost 3 bases and 5 bases, in that order; junction bases with no gene match: 6. The length of the CDR3 is 14 residues. Germline V gene sequence: CDR1 SQVTM, CDR2 ANQGSEA. The CDR3 sequence: CSVDERGGQETQYF. In DNA, the CDR3 is TGCAGCGTTGACGAGCGGGGGGGCCAGGAGACCCAGTACTTC.

On this clonotype itself: At one boundary the junction diverges from the germline segment, which might be a read error. The rearrangement joins TRBV7-8 to TRBJ2-6; TRBD2 is a possible D gene (6 bases). CDR1 and CDR2 (germline): SGHVS, FQNEAQ. This CDR3 region has 17 residues. CDR3 region: CASSLDIGGFGANVRTF. The CDR3 nucleotides are TGTGCCAGCAGCTTAGATATCGGGGGATTTGGGGCCAACGTCCGGACTTTC. Together with reference TRBV7-8 and TRBJ2-6, the CDR3 gives the full variable domain: GAGVSQSPRYKVAKRGQDVALRCDPISGHVSLFWYQQALGQGPEFLTYFQNEAQLDKSGLPSDRFFAERPEGSVSTLKIQRTQQEDSAVYLCASSLDIGGFGANVRTFGAGSRLTVL.

The V and J genes are TRBV7-8 and TRBJ2-7; 8 bases match TRBD2. Germline assignment: CDR1 SGHVS and CDR2 FQNEAQ. This CDR3 region has 15 residues. V shed 5 bases, J shed 5 bases, and the junction held 11 bases outside the gene matches. The CDR3 DNA follows: TGTGCCAGCAGCCCCTCGGGGGGGCCTGTCCACGAGCAGTACTTC. Its protein is CASSPSGGPVHEQYF.

This clonotype appeared a few times. CDR3 protein: CASSQVQGQGPLNSPLHF. CDR3 nucleotides: TGTGCCAGCAGCCAAGTCCAAGGGCAGGGACCCCTTAATTCACCCCTCCACTTT. J is TRBJ1-6 and V is TRBV4-2; tentative D call: TRBD1 (5 bases). Trimming took 1 base from V and 6 from J, leaving 19 bases between them. Germline V CDR1 and CDR2: LGHNA, YNFKEQ. This CDR3 contains 18 residues.

The rearrangement links TRBV12-3 or TRBV12-4 to TRBJ2-1, with D hard to call. Deletions cut 8 bases from V and 0 bases from J, with 11 bases between. CDR3 size: 14 residues. The CDR3 spells CASRSPGSYNEQFF. The CDR3 DNA sequence: TGTGCCAGCCGATCGCCGGGCTCCTACAATGAGCAGTTCTTC.

The chain is built from TRBV5-1 and TRBJ1-2; TRBD1 is a possible D gene (5 bases). Germline values: CDR1 SGHRS, CDR2 YFSETQ. With 0 bases removed from V and 4 bases from J, the gap between germline ends came to 13 bases. The CDR3 has 15 residues. The CDR3 sequence: CASSLAPGETYGYTF. The CDR3 bases are TGCGCCAGCAGCTTGGCCCCGGGGGAGACCTATGGCTACACCTTC.

The CDR3 bases are TGTGCCACCAGCGGCCCGACAGGAGGAAGGCATCAAGAGACCCAGTACTTC. As protein: CATSGPTGGRHQETQYF. The gene calls are TRBV15 and TRBJ2-5; possible D gene TRBD1, 6 bases. The CDR3 is 17 amino acids. V was cut by 5 bases and J by 2 bases, with 21 bases left in between. In germline, CDR1 is LNHNV, CDR2 YYDKDF (reference sequence).

This chain connects TRBV12-3 or TRBV12-4 to TRBJ2-1; 7 nucleotides align to TRBD1. This CDR3 spans 14 amino acids. V lost 5 bases, J lost 6 bases, and 7 bases stayed unmatched. Here the CDR3 reads CASSDRVGSNEQFF. For the CDR3, the DNA is TGTGCCAGCAGTGACAGGGTGGGCTCCAATGAGCAGTTCTTC.

This clonotype was counted only a few times. The chain carries TRBV10-3 and TRBJ2-1; 7 bases are a match to TRBD1. The CDR3 is made up of 15 amino acids. V trimming: 8 bases; J trimming: 5 bases; junction bases outside the gene matches: 12. Germline V gene sequence: CDR1 ENHRY, CDR2 SYGVKD. Here the CDR3 reads CAIGDIQGFHNEQFF. CDR3 DNA sequence: TGTGCCATCGGCGATATACAGGGGTTCCACAATGAGCAGTTCTTC.

V usage is TRBV5-1 and J usage is TRBJ2-1, with D unresolved. V lost 0 bases to trimming and J lost 2 bases, with 6 bases between them. The CDR3 has 14 amino acids. The germline CDR1 and CDR2 sequences are SGHRS and YFSETQ. The CDR3 nucleotides read TGCGCCAGCAGCTTGGTGCAAGCCTACAATGAGCAGTTCTTC. Its protein is CASSLVQAYNEQFF.

This clonotype was found a few times. The V gene is TRBV20-1, the J gene TRBJ2-7, with 9 nucleotides matching TRBD1. The J call may be wrong; the DNA end is better matched by TRBJ2-5. Per the germline V gene, CDR1 is DFQATT and CDR2 is SNEGSKA (reference sequence). The CDR3 runs to 13 residues. DNA of the CDR3: TGCAGTGCTAGGGGGGACAGGGCGGAGACCCAGTACTTC. It yields the protein CSARGDRAETQYF.